This TCR beta chain was obtained from a study of cytotoxic CD8 clonotypes in ibrutinib-treated CLL. Study conclusions and caveats: Higher circulating CD8+ T-cell counts strongly accompanied higher baseline clonality, above age-matched healthy donors.

Points on this clone: Its antigen is as yet unknown.

After removal of 3 bases from V and 7 bases from J, the junction contained 3 bases not matched to a gene. CDR1 is MDHEN, CDR2 SYDVKM, per germline. The CDR3 contains 13 residues. Researchers set a sequencing depth target of 1 in 200,000 to 1 in 1 million T cells. Clones were read by immunoSEQ multiplex PCR, and TCRdb kept only the in-frame ones, dropping some. The repertoire includes fewer than 200,000 clones, more than 80% of them detected once, and roughly 4.6% sits in the top ten. This clonotype was sampled from a human donor with chronic lymphocytic leukemia. The starting material was PBMCs, obtained after 24 months of ibrutinib treatment. The chain combines TRBV28 with TRBJ1-5, with 7 positions matching TRBD1. The CDR3 DNA reads as TGTGCCAGCAGTTTGACAGGGCGCCAGCCCCAGCATTTT. Its translation: CASSLTGRQPQHF.